A single sample gave rise to the 7 T cell receptor beta chains below, sequenced in a study of PD-1 blockade in mismatch repair-deficient tumors. The repertoire was sequenced with immunoSEQ multiplex PCR; TCRdb's copy has only in-frame clones and lacks some. The sample yields about 100,000 clones, about four fifths seen once. The sample consisted of peripheral blood, taken around 8 months after starting pembrolizumab. These receptors were collected from an adult with mismatch repair-deficient cancer.

The chain carries TRBV7-2 and TRBJ2-7, with 8 bases that match TRBD2. The CDR3 contains 14 residues. CDR1 SGHTA and CDR2 FQGNSA come from the germline V gene. V dropped 6 bases and J dropped 2; count of bases not matched to a gene: 6. The CDR3 sequence is CASSFSGTTYEQYF. Here the CDR3 DNA reads TGTGCCAGCAGTTTTAGCGGGACCACCTACGAGCAGTACTTC.

V is TRBV12-2 and J is TRBJ1-1. TRBV12-2 is a documented pseudogene. This CDR3 has 17 residues. The CDR3 here is CASRLPQYGGGNTEAFF. In DNA, the CDR3 is TGTGCAAGTCGCTTACCCCAATATGGGGGAGGGAACACTGAAGCTTTCTTT.

The genes are TRBV11-2 and TRBJ1-4; the match to TRBD1 covers 10 bases. The CDR3 is made up of 17 amino acids. The J segment lost 8 bases and the V segment lost 5 bases, leaving 14 bases of the junction unmatched. Germline values: CDR1 SGHAT, CDR2 FQNNGV. For the CDR3, the DNA is TGTGCCAGCAGCCCTCCGGGAGGGACAGGGGTAGGAGAAAAACTGTTTTTT. Translation: CASSPPGGTGVGEKLFF. The full variable domain, its missing parts supplied by reference TRBV11-2 and TRBJ1-4, is EAGVAQSPRYKIIEKRQSVAFWCNPISGHATLYWYQQILGQGPKLLIQFQNNGVVDDSQLPKDRFSAERLKGVDSTLKIQPAKLEDSAVYLCASSPPGGTGVGEKLFFGSGTQLSVL.

The rearrangement links TRBV28 to TRBJ2-7; 9 bases match TRBD1. The CDR3 loop spans 14 amino acids. Germline loops: CDR1 MDHEN, CDR2 SYDVKM. The ends lost 3 bases at V and 5 bases at J; junction bases unmatched: 5. The CDR3 loop reads CASSFRDRVNEQYF. CDR3 coding DNA: TGTGCCAGCAGTTTTAGGGACAGGGTCAACGAGCAGTACTTC.

This rearrangement joins TRBV18 to TRBJ2-7; D is unresolved. Germline CDR1 KGHSH, CDR2 LQKENI. This CDR3 has 13 residues. V was shortened by 0 bases and J by 2 bases, with 5 bases between the two germline ends. The CDR3 DNA reads as TGTGCCAGCTCACCACCGGAGACCTACGAGCAGTACTTC. This encodes CASSPPETYEQYF.

This chain uses TRBV6-4 with TRBJ1-2; D is perhaps TRBD1 (6 bases). Between the trimmed V and J ends, which lost 2 bases and 7 bases, there was a span of 14 bases. The CDR3 sequence is 14 residues long. Germline V gene lookup returns CDR1 MRHNA and CDR2 SNTAGT. The CDR3 DNA reads TGTGCCAGCAGTGACGTTTGGGGGGCCGGTGGCTACACCTTC. Translating gives CASSDVWGAGGYTF.

This clone was counted a few times. The V gene is TRBV6-4, the J gene TRBJ2-1; 12 bases line up with TRBD2. Looked up from germline, CDR1 is MRHNA and CDR2 is SNTAGT. Trimming took 0 bases from V and 6 from J; bases not matched to a gene: 0. CDR3 length: 15 amino acids. The CDR3 sequence: CASSDSTSGSNEQFF. The CDR3 coding sequence is TGTGCCAGCAGTGACTCGACTAGCGGGAGCAATGAGCAGTTCTTC.